A single sample is the source of the 8 T cell receptor beta chains below, sequenced in a study of cytomegalovirus exposure and HLA in healthy donors. The PCR contained 60 Vbeta and 13 Jbeta primers. Some clones are missing from TCRdb's copy, which holds only in-frame ones; the method was immunoSEQ multiplex PCR. The data contain some 67,000 clones, around 78% of them singletons. The source material was PBMCs. These TCRs come from a man between 35 and 55 years old in good health and CMV-seronegative.

This rearrangement joins TRBV2 to TRBJ1-5; D is undetermined. The V end lost 7 bases, the J end lost 6 bases, and 13 bases lay between the germline ends. The length of the CDR3 is 13 residues. Germline CDR1 is SNHLY and CDR2 is FYNNEI. The CDR3 loop reads CASKGREGQPQHF. The CDR3 DNA sequence: TGTGCCAGCAAGGGTAGGGAGGGTCAGCCCCAGCATTTT.

The rearrangement joins TRBV19 to TRBJ1-2; D not certain. CDR3 size: 13 residues. Germline CDR1 LNHDA, CDR2 SQIVND (reference sequence). V lost 7 bases and J 10 bases, leaving 19 bases between the germline ends. CDR3 in amino acids: CASTRPDYDHYTF. CDR3 nucleotides: TGTGCCAGTACTCGGCCGGACTACGACCACTACACCTTC.

The chain recombines TRBV2 with TRBJ1-4; weak D call: TRBD1 (5 bases). The CDR3 length is 15 residues. Per germline, CDR1 SNHLY and CDR2 FYNNEI. V gave up 6 bases and J gave up 4 bases, with 15 bases separating them. CDR3 residues: CASREGDSLNEKLFF. CDR3 coding DNA: TGTGCCAGCAGGGAGGGCGACAGTCTTAATGAAAAACTGTTTTTT.

The gene calls are TRBV5-6 and TRBJ2-4; 7 bases align to TRBD1. The CDR3 runs 17 residues. The trim removed 4 bases at V and 3 bases at J, leaving 13 bases unmatched. CDR1 and CDR2 from the germline V gene are SGHDT and YYEEEE. The CDR3 loop reads CASSARDSLPSKNIQYF. The CDR3 region has the DNA TGTGCCAGCAGCGCCAGGGACAGCCTCCCTAGCAAAAACATTCAGTACTTC.

The chain joins TRBV7-2 to TRBJ2-1; 7 bases match TRBD2. V trimming: 5 bases; J trimming: 0 bases; junction bases outside the gene matches: 10. This CDR3 is 17 amino acids long. Germline CDR1 SGHTA, CDR2 FQGNSA. The CDR3: CASSHSSGSSSYNEQFF. DNA of the CDR3: TGTGCCAGCAGCCACTCTAGCGGCTCTAGCTCCTACAATGAGCAGTTCTTC. Full variable domain (rest looked up from reference TRBV7-2 and TRBJ2-1): GAGVSQSPSNKVTEKGKDVELRCDPISGHTALYWYRQSLGQGLEFLIYFQGNSAPDKSGLPSDRFSAERTGGSVSTLTIQRTQQEDSAVYLCASSHSSGSSSYNEQFFGPGTRLTVL.

CDR3 nucleotides: TGTGCCAGCTCACCACTACCCAATAGCGGGGGCACAGATACGCAGTATTTT. It codes for CASSPLPNSGGTDTQYF. The V gene is TRBV18, the J gene TRBJ2-3; 8 bases are a match to TRBD2. Germline CDR1 reads KGHSH; CDR2 reads LQKENI. The junction had 7 bases not matched to a gene; V was cut back by 1 base and J by 1 base. There are 17 residues in the CDR3. The full variable domain, completed using reference TRBV18 and TRBJ2-3, is NAGVMQNPRHLVRRRGQEARLRCSPMKGHSHVYWYRQLPEEGLKFMVYLQKENIIDESGMPKERFSAEFPKEGPSILRIQQVVRGDSAAYFCASSPLPNSGGTDTQYFGPGTRLTVL.

V gene TRBV11-2 combines with J gene TRBJ2-7; D is possibly TRBD2 (6 bases). The V gene's germline CDR1 is SGHAT and CDR2 FQNNGV. Trimming removed 6 bases at V and 4 bases at J, with 19 bases between. CDR3 length: 15 residues. The CDR3 DNA is TGTGCCAGCAGAATTCCGGGCAGGGAGGTATACGAGCAGTACTTC. It yields the protein CASRIPGREVYEQYF.

This clone appeared a single time. V usage is TRBV5-4 and J usage is TRBJ1-2; TRBD1 agrees at 7 bases. The CDR3 spans 15 residues. The V gene's germline CDR1 is SGHNT and CDR2 YYREEE (reference sequence). V dropped 0 bases and J dropped 7; count of bases not matched to a gene: 9. Written as DNA, the CDR3 is TGTGCCAGCAGCTTGGCCGGGACAGAGGCTTCTGGCTACACCTTC. It encodes CASSLAGTEASGYTF.